These T cell receptor beta chains were read from a single sample in a study of CD8 T cells in Susac syndrome. TCRdb analysed the immunoSEQ multiplex PCR reads with MiXCR anew, one entry per CDR3 protein. The sample records roughly 200,000 distinct CDR3 sequences, 85% to 95% being singletons. Input material: CD4+ T cells from PBMCs. These receptors were obtained from a human donor with multiple sclerosis. The CDR3 runs from the conserved cysteine through the conserved F or W. The D gene is left open where the match is weak. Clone sizes are given selectively: once, few, many, or a class where the clone is expanded.

d_gene: -
v_gene: TRBV28
j_gene: TRBJ2-5
abundance: once
CDR3nt: TGTGCCAGCAGCCCCGGACAGCTCCAAGAGACCCAGTACTTC
CDR3aa: CASSPGQLQETQYF

d_gene: TRBD2
v_gene: TRBV5-4
j_gene: TRBJ2-1
abundance: few
CDR3nt: TGTGCCAGCAGCTCCGTCCCCACTAGCGGAAACAATGAGCAGTTCTTC
CDR3aa: CASSSVPTSGNNEQFF

d_gene: -
v_gene: TRBV6-5
j_gene: TRBJ1-2
abundance: -
CDR3nt: TGTGCCAGCAGCTACTACATAGGGAACTATGGCTACACCTTC
CDR3aa: CASSYYIGNYGYTF

d_gene: TRBD2
v_gene: TRBV20-1
j_gene: TRBJ2-3
abundance: -
CDR3nt: TGCAGTGCTTGTAGCGGGGGGGAGGGTACGCAGTATTTT
CDR3aa: CSACSGGEGTQYF

d_gene: TRBD2
v_gene: TRBV20-1
j_gene: TRBJ2-1
abundance: -
CDR3nt: TGCAGTGCTAGACAAGGACTAGGAACGGATGAGCAGTTCTTC
CDR3aa: CSARQGLGTDEQFF

d_gene: TRBD2
v_gene: TRBV7-9
j_gene: TRBJ2-3
abundance: -
CDR3nt: TGTGCCAGCAGCTTAACTAGCGGGTCCACAGATACGCAGTATTTT
CDR3aa: CASSLTSGSTDTQYF

d_gene: TRBD1
v_gene: TRBV29-1
j_gene: TRBJ2-2
abundance: -
CDR3nt: TGCAGCGTGGTTACAGGGGAGCCGAACGCCGGGGAGCTGTTTTTT
CDR3aa: CSVVTGEPNAGELFF

d_gene: -
v_gene: TRBV7-2
j_gene: TRBJ1-1
abundance: -
CDR3nt: TGTGCCAGCAGCTTCAGGGATCTAAGCAACACTGAAGCTTTCTTT
CDR3aa: CASSFRDLSNTEAFF

d_gene: -
v_gene: TRBV5-4
j_gene: TRBJ1-2
abundance: -
CDR3nt: TGTGCCAGCAGCTTGGGATTTAACTATGGCTACACCTTC
CDR3aa: CASSLGFNYGYTF

d_gene: -
v_gene: TRBV14
j_gene: TRBJ1-2
abundance: -
CDR3nt: TGTGCCAGCAGCCCCGTCGTAGGTAGCTACACCTTC
CDR3aa: CASSPVVGSYTF

d_gene: -
v_gene: TRBV3-1
j_gene: TRBJ1-6
abundance: -
CDR3nt: TGTGCCAGCAGGCTTCAGAGCTCCTATAATTCACCCCTCCACTTT
CDR3aa: CASRLQSSYNSPLHF

d_gene: -
v_gene: TRBV7-2
j_gene: TRBJ1-5
abundance: -
CDR3nt: TGTGCCAGCAGCCGCCCGGGCCTCAATCAGCCCCAGCATTTT
CDR3aa: CASSRPGLNQPQHF

d_gene: TRBD2
v_gene: TRBV29-1
j_gene: TRBJ2-3
abundance: -
CDR3nt: TGCAGCGTTGAATTCGGGACTAACTCCACAGATACGCAGTATTTT
CDR3aa: CSVEFGTNSTDTQYF

d_gene: -
v_gene: TRBV7-9
j_gene: TRBJ2-1
abundance: -
CDR3nt: TGTGCCAGCAGCTCATCAAGACTAGGGGGCGTTGAGCAGTTCTTC
CDR3aa: CASSSSRLGGVEQFF

d_gene: -
v_gene: TRBV19
j_gene: TRBJ1-5
abundance: -
CDR3nt: TGTGCCAGTAGTAACAACAGAAATCAGCCCCAGCATTTT
CDR3aa: CASSNNRNQPQHF

d_gene: -
v_gene: TRBV12-3/TRBV12-4
j_gene: TRBJ2-6
abundance: -
CDR3nt: TGTGCCAGCAGTCCGGGTTGGGCGGGCAACGTCCTGACTTTC
CDR3aa: CASSPGWAGNVLTF

d_gene: TRBD2
v_gene: TRBV6-6
j_gene: TRBJ2-5
abundance: -
CDR3nt: TGTGCCAGCAGTTACAGGGACTATGAAGAGACCCAGTACTTC
CDR3aa: CASSYRDYEETQYF

d_gene: -
v_gene: TRBV25-1
j_gene: TRBJ1-4
abundance: -
CDR3nt: TGTGCCAGCAGTGACTTGACAGACGCTAATGAAAAACTGTTTTTT
CDR3aa: CASSDLTDANEKLFF

d_gene: -
v_gene: TRBV7-3
j_gene: TRBJ2-3
abundance: -
CDR3nt: TGTGCCAGCAGCTTCCGCCCGGGACCGCCTCGTGGAGATACGCAGTATTTT
CDR3aa: CASSFRPGPPRGDTQYF

d_gene: -
v_gene: TRBV12-3/TRBV12-4
j_gene: TRBJ1-1
abundance: -
CDR3nt: TGTGCCAGCAGTTTGAGAGGGCTGAACACTGAAGCTTTCTTT
CDR3aa: CASSLRGLNTEAFF

d_gene: -
v_gene: TRBV3-1
j_gene: TRBJ1-4
abundance: -
CDR3nt: TGTGCCAGCAGCCAAGCTTCCCAAACAACTAATGAAAAACTGTTTTTT
CDR3aa: CASSQASQTTNEKLFF

d_gene: TRBD1
v_gene: TRBV27
j_gene: TRBJ2-3
abundance: -
CDR3nt: TGTGCCAGCAGCACGACAGGGATCACGCAGTATTTT
CDR3aa: CASSTTGITQYF

d_gene: -
v_gene: TRBV9
j_gene: TRBJ2-5
abundance: -
CDR3nt: TGTGCCAGCAGCGTGGACAGCATGGAGACCCAGTACTTC
CDR3aa: CASSVDSMETQYF

d_gene: -
v_gene: TRBV20-1
j_gene: TRBJ2-3
abundance: -
CDR3nt: TGCACCTTTTCTGGGGGTAGCACAGATACGCAGTATTTT
CDR3aa: CTFSGGSTDTQYF

d_gene: TRBD1
v_gene: TRBV7-9
j_gene: TRBJ2-2
abundance: -
CDR3nt: TGTGCCAGCAGCTTCCAGGGGGCTGAGAACACCGGGGAGCTGTTTTTT
CDR3aa: CASSFQGAENTGELFF

d_gene: TRBD2
v_gene: TRBV25-1
j_gene: TRBJ2-3
abundance: -
CDR3nt: TGTGCCAGCAGTACCTTAGCGGGGGTCACAGATACGCAGTATTTT
CDR3aa: CASSTLAGVTDTQYF